This T cell receptor beta chain emerged from a study of T cells after yellow fever vaccination. TCRdb processed the 5' RACE reads anew with MiXCR; each CDR3 protein has one entry. The sample yields about 73,000 distinct CDR3 sequences, about 7.7% seen once. V was pared by 8 bases and J by 4 bases, with 20 bases between. Germline CDR1 is LNHNV and CDR2 is YYDKDF (reference sequence). CDR3 length: 15 residues. The sample holds a few counts of this clonotype. The TCR originated in a man aged 30 to 45 who received the YFV17D yellow fever vaccine. Sequencing was performed on CD8+ T cells sorted from PBMCs, taken on the day of the yellow fever booster vaccination. The V call is TRBV15, the J call TRBJ2-5, with D maybe TRBD1 (6 bases). In DNA form, the CDR3 reads TGTGCCACCTCGGCCACTTTGGGGGCCCTAGAGACCCAGTACTTC. Amino acid sequence: CATSATLGALETQYF. The variable domain in full, with the rest retrieved from reference TRBV15 and TRBJ2-5, is DAMVIQNPRYQVTQFGKPVTLSCSQTLNHNVMYWYQQKSSQAPKLLFHYYDKDFNNEADTPDNFQSRRPNTSFCFLDIRSPGLGDTAMYLCATSATLGALETQYFGPGTRLLVL.